These 12 T cell receptor beta chains came from one sample sequenced in a study of shared clonotypes between healthy human individuals. Generated by immunoSEQ multiplex PCR, the TCRdb table keeps only in-frame clones and is missing some. This table has some 1.5 million clones, roughly 96% appearing once. The sequencing input was naive CD4+ T cells sorted from blood. As to subset: CD45RA+ positively selected. These receptors all come from a man aged 25 to 45 in good health.

The rearrangement uses TRBV11-2 and TRBJ1-3; no clear D gene. CDR3 length: 12 amino acids. V was pared by 5 bases and J by 8 bases, with 10 bases between. Germline lookup yields CDR1 SGHAT and CDR2 FQNNGV. Here the CDR3 DNA reads TGTGCCAGCAGCCCCCTAGGGTACACCATATATTTT. It is translated as CASSPLGYTIYF.

Concerning this clone: Other DNA variants within this sample encode the same CDR3. The chain recombines TRBV18 with TRBJ1-5; possibly TRBD1 for D (5 bases). V was shortened by 4 bases and J by 4 bases, with 8 bases between the two germline ends. Germline CDR1 KGHSH, CDR2 LQKENI. There are 13 residues in the CDR3. CDR3: CASSRDRNQPQHF. CDR3 in DNA: TGTGCCAGCTCACGAGACAGAAATCAGCCCCAGCATTTT.

This chain connects TRBV11-2 to TRBJ2-1; TRBD2 matches at 15 bases. Germline V gene sequence: CDR1 SGHAT, CDR2 FQNNGV. Losses at the gene ends were 4 bases for V and 5 bases for J; bases not matched to a gene: 3. CDR3 size: 16 residues. The CDR3 DNA reads TGTGCCAGCAGCTCGGGACTAGCGGGAGGCCACAATGAGCAGTTCTTC. Residues: CASSSGLAGGHNEQFF.

The genes are TRBV5-5 and TRBJ2-4; 8 positions match TRBD1. The CDR3 runs to 13 residues. The trim removed 0 bases at V and 7 bases at J, leaving 0 bases unmatched. CDR1 and CDR2 from the germline V gene are SGHKS and YYEKEE (reference sequence). This CDR3 reads CASSLDRGNIQYF. Written as DNA, the CDR3 is TGTGCCAGCAGCTTGGACAGGGGGAACATTCAGTACTTC.

This chain connects TRBV7-9 to TRBJ2-1, with 8 positions matching TRBD1. Per the germline V gene, CDR1 is SEHNR and CDR2 is FQNEAQ (reference sequence). After removal of 5 bases from V and 6 bases from J, the junction contained 9 bases not matched to a gene. The CDR3 is made up of 15 amino acids. The CDR3: CASSHDRGVSNEQFF. The CDR3 DNA sequence: TGTGCCAGCAGCCACGACAGGGGAGTGAGCAATGAGCAGTTCTTC.

The chain carries TRBV25-1 and TRBJ2-2; D gene ambiguous. Deletions cut 7 bases from V and 2 bases from J, with 14 bases between. The CDR3 has 15 residues. Germline V gene data show CDR1 as MGHDK and CDR2 as SYGVNS. CDR3 residues: CASKSMGSNTGELFF. CDR3 DNA: TGTGCCAGCAAGAGTATGGGGTCCAACACCGGGGAGCTGTTTTTT. The whole variable domain, filled in from reference TRBV25-1 and TRBJ2-2, reads EADIYQTPRYLVIGTGKKITLECSQTMGHDKMYWYQQDPGMELHLIHYSYGVNSTEKGDLSSESTVSRIRTEHFPLTLESARPSHTSQYLCASKSMGSNTGELFFGEGSRLTVL.

V is TRBV5-1 and J is TRBJ2-1; 14 bases align to TRBD2. V lost 4 bases and J lost 8; bases outside the gene matches: 11. This CDR3 has 17 amino acids. The germline gives CDR1 SGHRS, CDR2 YFSETQ. This CDR3 is CASSPGPGTSGSHEQFF. The CDR3 nucleotides read TGCGCCAGCAGCCCCGGACCCGGGACTAGCGGGAGCCATGAGCAGTTCTTC. The entire variable domain, with the rest obtained from reference TRBV5-1 and TRBJ2-1, is as follows: KAGVTQTPRYLIKTRGQQVTLSCSPISGHRSVSWYQQTPGQGLQFLFEYFSETQRNKGNFPGRFSGRQFSNSRSEMNVSTLELGDSALYLCASSPGPGTSGSHEQFFGPGTRLTVL.

CDR3 nucleotides: TGTGCCAGCAGTTACGGACAGGGAAGGGAGAAAAACATTCAGTACTTC. Amino acid sequence: CASSYGQGREKNIQYF. The chain is built from TRBV7-9 and TRBJ2-4; 8 bases are a match to TRBD1. After removal of 6 bases from V and 4 bases from J, the junction contained 11 bases not matched to a gene. In germline, CDR1 is SEHNR, CDR2 FQNEAQ (reference sequence). This CDR3 has 16 residues.

The gene calls are TRBV30 and TRBJ2-2; D is unclear. The ends were cut back, 0 bases at V and 0 bases at J, with 8 bases in the middle. The CDR3 covers 15 residues. CDR1 GTSNPN and CDR2 SVGIG come from the germline V gene (reference sequence). The CDR3 DNA reads TGTGCCTGGAGTGTACCCACGACGAACACCGGGGAGCTGTTTTTT. This sequence encodes CAWSVPTTNTGELFF.

This rearrangement joins TRBV5-5 to TRBJ2-7; no clear D. V lost 0 bases to trimming and J lost 0 bases, with 7 bases between them. Germline V lookup: CDR1 SGHKS, CDR2 YYEKEE (reference sequence). The CDR3 has 14 amino acids. The CDR3 reads CASSLDPSSYEQYF. CDR3 nucleotide sequence: TGTGCCAGCAGCTTGGACCCCAGCTCCTACGAGCAGTACTTC.

The chain employs TRBV6-6 and TRBJ2-7, with TRBD1 matching over 8 bases. CDR1 is MNHNY, CDR2 SVGAGI, per germline (reference sequence). V was pared by 6 bases and J by 6 bases, with 1 base of the junction left unmatched. The length of the CDR3 is 11 residues. DNA for the CDR3: TGTGCCAGCAGAACAGGGGGCGAGCAGTACTTC. Translated: CASRTGGEQYF.

The rearrangement uses TRBV11-2 and TRBJ2-3; 7 bases match TRBD1. Germline V lookup: CDR1 SGHAT, CDR2 FQNNGV. The CDR3 has 14 residues. J gave up 5 bases and V 5 bases, and 7 bases lay outside the gene matches. The CDR3 DNA is TGTGCCAGCAGCCCGACAGGGTTGGTAGATACGCAGTATTTT. Protein sequence: CASSPTGLVDTQYF.